Listed below are T cell receptor beta chains from one sample, sequenced in a study of T-cell reconstitution after alpha-beta-depleted transplantation in children. TCRdb independently ran MiXCR on the PCR reads; one entry per CDR3 protein. The repertoire holds almost 500,000 distinct CDR3 sequences, with 8% to 11% as singletons. The material was PBMCs, obtained before TCRalphabeta/CD19-depleted stem cell transplant. Every receptor here comes from a child aged 2 to 15 with inherited bone marrow failure, due to receive a stem cell transplant. The CDR3 runs from the conserved cysteine through the conserved F or W. Fields, in order: J gene, clone size, V gene, D gene, CDR3 protein, CDR3 DNA. D genes are given only for firm matches. Not all rows give a size; the values are once, few, many and, for expanded clones, a class.

TRBJ2-2 NA TRBV12-3/TRBV12-4 NA CASLYSANTGELFF TGTGCCAGCCTATACAGCGCGAACACCGGGGAGCTGTTTTTT
TRBJ2-5 many TRBV20-1 TRBD1 CSAREGTGSQETQYF TGCAGTGCTAGAGAGGGGACAGGGTCACAAGAGACCCAGTACTTC
TRBJ2-7 many TRBV27 NA CASSLSPLFYEHYF TGTGCCAGCAGTTTATCGCCCCTATTCTACGAGCATTACTTC
TRBJ2-2 NA TRBV20-1 TRBD2 CSARDISGKGNTGELFF TGCAGTGCTAGAGATATTAGCGGGAAAGGAAACACCGGGGAGCTGTTTTTT
TRBJ2-7 NA TRBV15 NA CATRPVPESSYEQYF TGTGCCACCAGACCGGTCCCGGAGAGCTCCTACGAGCAGTACTTC
TRBJ2-3 few TRBV24-1 TRBD1 CATSDQGESTDTQYF TGTGCCACCAGTGACCAGGGGGAAAGCACAGATACGCAGTATTTT
TRBJ2-7 many TRBV6-2/TRBV6-3 NA CASSYGVFYEQYF TGTGCCAGCAGTTACGGGGTTTTCTACGAGCAGTACTTC
TRBJ2-2 few TRBV24-1 TRBD1 CATSDAKGQSTGELFF TGTGCCACCAGTGACGCTAAGGGACAGTCTACCGGGGAGCTGTTTTTT
TRBJ2-7 many TRBV7-2 NA CASSLGVAVFYEQYF TGTGCCAGCAGCTTAGGGGTAGCGGTCTTTTACGAGCAGTACTTC
TRBJ2-5 many TRBV20-1 TRBD2 CSATRTSGKGETQYF TGCAGTGCTACTCGGACTAGCGGGAAAGGAGAGACCCAGTACTTC
TRBJ1-5 few TRBV5-4 NA CASSWGGRSNQPQHF TGTGCCAGCAGCTGGGGGGGGCGAAGCAATCAGCCCCAGCATTTT
TRBJ2-6 many TRBV5-1 TRBD1 CASSATGSGANVLTF TGCGCCAGCAGCGCGACAGGGTCTGGGGCCAACGTCCTGACTTTC
TRBJ2-1 NA TRBV2 NA CATQEGAVSYNEQFF TGTGCCACCCAAGAAGGAGCGGTTTCCTACAATGAGCAGTTCTTC
TRBJ1-1 many TRBV6-2/TRBV6-3 TRBD1 CASRPGQGTEAFF TGTGCCAGCAGACCGGGACAGGGCACTGAAGCTTTCTTT
TRBJ1-5 few TRBV19 NA CASSIPGWEPQHF TGTGCCAGTAGTATTCCGGGTTGGGAGCCCCAGCATTTT
TRBJ2-1 many TRBV20-1 TRBD1 CSAPDRVRDNEQFF TGCAGTGCTCCGGACAGGGTAAGGGACAATGAGCAGTTCTTC
TRBJ2-1 few TRBV12-3/TRBV12-4 NA CASSLSPAYNEQFF TGTGCCAGCAGTTTGTCCCCGGCCTACAATGAGCAGTTCTTC
TRBJ1-5 many TRBV20-1 NA CSAGPGDQPQHF TGCAGTGCTGGCCCGGGGGATCAGCCCCAGCATTTT